These 12 T cell receptor beta chains were sequenced from one sample in a study of T cells in Graves' hyperthyroidism and ophthalmopathy. The CDR3 regions of TCR beta were amplified from RNA transcripts. HTBI primers were the set used in a first-round RT-PCR of the TCR CDR3. In TCRdb, the multiplex PCR reads were re-called with MiXCR into one record per CDR3 protein. The repertoire holds roughly 200,000 distinct CDR3 sequences, with approximately 20% as singletons. Material for sequencing was blood. Every receptor here comes from a man between 40 and 49 years old with Graves' hyperthyroidism.

This clonotype occurred many times. The gene calls are TRBV7-3 and TRBJ1-1; the match to TRBD1 covers 9 bases. The CDR3 loop spans 18 amino acids. From germline, CDR1 is SGHTA and CDR2 FQGTGA. Trimming cost V 2 bases and J 1 base; bases outside gene matches: 11. The CDR3 loop reads CASSLFPPDRGENTEAFF. CDR3 DNA sequence: TGTGCCAGCAGCTTATTTCCCCCGGACAGGGGCGAGAACACTGAAGCTTTCTTT.

This clonotype has only a few counts. The chain is built from TRBV10-3 and TRBJ2-5; 7 positions agree with TRBD2. CDR3 size: 13 residues. Germline trimming cut 6 bases from V and 5 bases from J; bases unmatched to any gene: 6. Germline V gene data show CDR1 as ENHRY and CDR2 as SYGVKD. The CDR3 here is CAIRGGGSETQYF. CDR3 bases: TGTGCCATCAGGGGGGGGGGGAGTGAGACCCAGTACTTC.

This clonotype was counted many times. The chain couples TRBV3-1 to TRBJ2-5, with 11 nucleotides matching TRBD2. V was pared by 1 base and J by 2 bases, with 6 bases of the junction left unmatched. CDR1 is LGHDT and CDR2 is YNNKEL in the germline V gene (reference sequence). CDR3 length: 17 amino acids. The CDR3 DNA follows: TGTGCCAGCAGCCAAGGAACTAGCGGGGGCAAACAAGAGACCCAGTACTTC. This sequence encodes CASSQGTSGGKQETQYF.

This chain connects TRBV7-2 to TRBJ2-3; TRBD2 matches 12 bases. From germline, CDR1 is SGHTA and CDR2 FQGNSA. CDR3 length equals 17 residues. Germline trimming cut 2 bases from V and 5 bases from J; bases unmatched to any gene: 8. The CDR3 loop is CASSLYRLAGGQDTQYF. The CDR3 DNA is TGTGCCAGCAGCTTATATCGCCTAGCGGGGGGGCAAGATACGCAGTATTTT. Variable domain in full (rest from reference TRBV7-2 and TRBJ2-3): GAGVSQSPSNKVTEKGKDVELRCDPISGHTALYWYRQSLGQGLEFLIYFQGNSAPDKSGLPSDRFSAERTGGSVSTLTIQRTQQEDSAVYLCASSLYRLAGGQDTQYFGPGTRLTVL.

The genes are TRBV4-3 and TRBJ2-3; 10 bases fit TRBD2. The CDR3 length is 17 residues. After removal of 0 bases from V and 1 base from J, the junction contained 4 bases not matched to a gene. The germline V gene has CDR1 LGHNA and CDR2 YSLEER. CDR3 in DNA: TGCGCCAGCAGCCAAGAATCTCTAGCGGGGGGCACAGATACGCAGTATTTT. This translates into CASSQESLAGGTDTQYF.

This chain connects TRBV3-1 to TRBJ1-4; TRBD1 is a possible D gene (6 bases). The CDR3 covers 15 residues. V gave up 3 bases and J gave up 5 bases, with 13 bases separating them. In germline, CDR1 is LGHDT, CDR2 YNNKEL (reference sequence). DNA of the CDR3: TGTGCCAGCAGCCATAGCGGGGGCCTAAATGAAAAACTGTTTTTT. Its translation is CASSHSGGLNEKLFF.

The J gene is TRBJ2-1, the V gene TRBV20-1; D not certain. Between the trimmed V and J ends, which lost 3 bases and 11 bases, there was a span of 8 bases. This CDR3 has 10 amino acids. Germline values: CDR1 DFQATT, CDR2 SNEGSKA (reference sequence). CDR3 sequence: CSASPSQQFF. The CDR3 DNA reads as TGCAGTGCTAGCCCCAGTCAGCAGTTCTTC.

This clonotype was observed at least ten times. The gene calls are TRBV10-3 and TRBJ2-5; 13 nucleotides agree with TRBD2. The CDR3 consists of 17 residues. Per germline, CDR1 ENHRY and CDR2 SYGVKD. The ends lost 2 bases at V and 2 bases at J; junction bases unmatched: 5. As DNA, the CDR3 is TGTGCCATCAGTGAGCTGGGGACTAGCGGGGCACAAGAGACCCAGTACTTC. This gives the protein CAISELGTSGAQETQYF.

In this sample, this clonotype turned up a few times. This rearrangement joins TRBV2 to TRBJ1-1, with D maybe TRBD1 (6 bases). CDR3 length: 13 amino acids. The germline V gene encodes CDR1 SNHLY and CDR2 FYNNEI. V lost 6 bases and J 1 base, leaving 9 bases between the germline ends. The CDR3 region is CASSYRENTEAFF. In DNA form, the CDR3 reads TGTGCCAGCAGCTACAGGGAGAACACTGAAGCTTTCTTT.

To note about this clonotype: A much larger clonotype is one base distant, so this may be a read error. The CDR3 carries no conserved terminal phenylalanine or tryptophan, so it likely arises from a read error. CDR3 DNA: TGTGCCAGCAGCACCCGGACCGAGAATGAAAAACTGTTTCTT. Encoded protein: CASSTRTENEKLFL. This chain uses TRBV7-9 with TRBJ1-4; D not resolved. Looked up from germline, CDR1 is SEHNR and CDR2 is FQNEAQ (reference sequence). V was clipped by 5 bases and J by 5 bases, with 12 bases between them. The CDR3 is 14 residues long.

The chain combines TRBV15 with TRBJ2-7; 12 nucleotides match TRBD1. Germline V gene sequence: CDR1 LNHNV, CDR2 YYDKDF (reference sequence). Trimming removed 3 bases from V and 1 base from J; junction bases left unmatched: 13. The CDR3 consists of 19 residues. This chain's CDR3 is CATSSIPGTGGVLSYEQYF. The CDR3 DNA sequence: TGTGCCACCAGCAGTATCCCCGGGACAGGGGGCGTTCTGTCCTACGAGCAGTACTTC. The full variable domain, with the rest looked up from reference TRBV15 and TRBJ2-7, is DAMVIQNPRYQVTQFGKPVTLSCSQTLNHNVMYWYQQKSSQAPKLLFHYYDKDFNNEADTPDNFQSRRPNTSFCFLDIRSPGLGDTAMYLCATSSIPGTGGVLSYEQYFGPGTRLTVT.

About this clonotype: A single base separates this from a much larger clone, so it may be a read error. The chain employs TRBV6-5 and TRBJ1-2; no clear D gene. Looked up from germline, CDR1 is MNHEY and CDR2 is SVGAGI. The CDR3 has 14 amino acids. Here the CDR3 reads CTSRRTGSNYGYTF. For the CDR3, the DNA is TGTACCAGCAGGAGGACGGGCTCTAACTATGGCTACACCTTC.